Presented here are 22 T cell receptor beta chains from one specimen sequenced in a study of T cell clones after liver transplantation. Assay used: immunoSEQ multiplex PCR; TCRdb lists only in-frame clones, some missing. The sample carries about 45,000 clones, 85% to 90% recorded once. Sequenced material: CD4+ T cells from blood, taken 24 months after liver transplant. These TCRs come from a human patient who received a liver transplant. Some T cells may be the graft donor's.

The rearrangement links TRBV5-1 to TRBJ1-1; TRBD1 might be the D (5 bases). The CDR3 covers 16 residues. V lost 4 bases and J lost 1, with 17 bases in between. Germline assignment: CDR1 SGHRS and CDR2 YFSETQ. In DNA, the CDR3 is TGCGCCAGCAGCCCGACGGTCTTAAGGGGGAACACTGAAGCTTTCTTT. It yields the protein CASSPTVLRGNTEAFF.

V and J are TRBV4-2 and TRBJ1-3, with 7 bases matching TRBD1. The germline V gene encodes CDR1 LGHNA and CDR2 YNFKEQ. The CDR3 contains 21 residues. After removal of 0 bases from V and 0 bases from J, the junction contained 17 bases not matched to a gene. The CDR3 DNA sequence: TGTGCCAGCAGCCAAGAGGGGATTAGGACAGGCCTCCTAAGCTCTGGAAACACCATATATTTT. This translates into CASSQEGIRTGLLSSGNTIYF.

This chain joins TRBV7-8 and TRBJ1-5; weak D call: TRBD1 (6 bases). Trimming cost V 2 bases and J 4 bases, with 12 bases left between them. The CDR3 loop spans 15 amino acids. Per the germline V gene, CDR1 is SGHVS and CDR2 is FQNEAQ. CDR3 region: CASSLNRVGNQPQHF. CDR3 bases: TGTGCCAGCAGCTTAAACAGGGTGGGGAATCAGCCCCAGCATTTT.

The chain has TRBV7-9 and TRBJ1-6; D is undetermined. This CDR3 spans 13 amino acids. Germline-derived CDR1 and CDR2 are SEHNR and FQNEAQ (reference sequence). V shed 2 bases and J shed 6 bases, with 5 bases lying between them. DNA for the CDR3: TGTGCCAGCAGCTTAAACAGTAATTCACCCCTCCACTTT. Protein sequence: CASSLNSNSPLHF.

The rearrangement joins TRBV18 to TRBJ2-2; 9 bases match TRBD1. Germline V CDR1 and CDR2: KGHSH, LQKENI. The CDR3 is 16 residues long. Trimming took 4 bases from V and 6 from J; bases not matched to a gene: 9. The CDR3 bases are TGTGCCAGCTCACTGACCGGGACAGGGATTCCCGGGGAGCTGTTTTTT. Translated: CASSLTGTGIPGELFF.

This chain links TRBV2 with TRBJ2-5; a possible D gene is TRBD2 (5 bases). The CDR3 is made up of 14 amino acids. Germline lookup yields CDR1 SNHLY and CDR2 FYNNEI. Trimming took 6 bases from V and 0 from J, leaving 11 bases between them. CDR3: CASRRTGNQETQYF. The CDR3 coding sequence is TGTGCCAGCAGAAGGACGGGGAACCAAGAGACCCAGTACTTC.

The chain recombines TRBV6-6 with TRBJ2-5; tentatively, D is TRBD1 or TRBD2 (5 bases each). The CDR3 extends over 15 amino acids. The V gene lost 0 bases and the J gene lost 5 bases, with 13 bases spanning the gap. CDR1 is MNHNY, CDR2 SVGAGI, per germline (reference sequence). DNA for the CDR3: TGTGCCAGCAGTTACTCGAGTGGGGGTAGGGAGACCCAGTACTTC. It translates to CASSYSSGGRETQYF.

The chain has TRBV5-1 and TRBJ2-7; 9 bases fit TRBD1. CDR3 length: 16 amino acids. The ends lost 0 bases at V and 3 bases at J; junction bases unmatched: 7. CDR1 is SGHRS and CDR2 is YFSETQ in the germline V gene. The CDR3 protein is CASSLARDRVNYEQYF. CDR3 in DNA: TGCGCCAGCAGCTTGGCCCGGGACAGGGTAAACTACGAGCAGTACTTC.

The rearrangement joins TRBV30 to TRBJ2-2, with 14 positions matching TRBD2. The germline V gene has CDR1 GTSNPN and CDR2 SVGIG (reference sequence). This CDR3 is built from 16 residues. Losses at the gene ends were 5 bases for V and 8 bases for J; bases not matched to a gene: 10. The CDR3 loop is CAWGPTSGRGRGELFF. As DNA, the CDR3 is TGTGCCTGGGGTCCGACTAGCGGGAGGGGACGGGGGGAGCTGTTTTTT.

The rearrangement joins TRBV29-1 to TRBJ2-1, with 9 positions matching TRBD2. CDR1 SQVTM and CDR2 ANQGSEA come from the germline V gene. J was trimmed by 4 bases and V by 6 bases; bases with no gene match: 13. This CDR3 comprises 16 residues. CDR3 bases: TGCAGCGTCGACGACCCCGCGGGGGGGTTTTACAATGAGCAGTTCTTC. Its translation: CSVDDPAGGFYNEQFF.

The chain carries TRBV6-5 and TRBJ2-5; D not certain. The CDR3 sequence is 12 residues long. CDR1 is MNHEY, CDR2 SVGAGI, per germline. Trimming cost V 5 bases and J 5 bases, with 9 bases left between them. This CDR3 is CASSQVGETQYF. Here the CDR3 DNA reads TGTGCCAGCAGTCAAGTCGGCGAGACCCAGTACTTC.

The chain links TRBV10-3 to TRBJ2-7; D may be TRBD1 or TRBD2 (6 bases each). The CDR3 covers 14 residues. The V gene's germline CDR1 is ENHRY and CDR2 SYGVKD. V lost 10 bases to trimming and J lost 0 bases, with 16 bases between them. Here the CDR3 DNA reads TGTGCCACCCACGGGGGCTACAGCTCCTACGAGCAGTACTTC. The encoded protein is CATHGGYSSYEQYF.

The J gene is TRBJ1-2, the V gene TRBV6-4, with D perhaps TRBD1 (6 bases). Germline values: CDR1 MRHNA, CDR2 SNTAGT. The CDR3 contains 13 residues. Trimming cost V 3 bases and J 8 bases, with 13 bases left between them. The CDR3 loop reads CASSEARGTGYTF. The CDR3 DNA reads as TGTGCCAGCAGTGAAGCCAGGGGTACGGGCTACACCTTC.

This sequence joins TRBV6-1 and TRBJ2-1; 10 positions match TRBD2. The length of the CDR3 is 14 residues. J gave up 4 bases and V 5 bases, and 2 bases lay outside the gene matches. Germline CDR1 is MNHNS and CDR2 is SASEGT. CDR3 nucleotides: TGTGCCAGCAGTTCTAGCGGGAGATACAATGAGCAGTTCTTC. Protein product: CASSSSGRYNEQFF.

J is TRBJ2-1 and V is TRBV27, with 7 bases matching TRBD2. The germline V gene has CDR1 MNHEY and CDR2 SMNVEV (reference sequence). The CDR3 is made up of 15 amino acids. V shed 6 bases and J 1 base; nucleotides not matched to a gene: 6. DNA of the CDR3: TGTGCCAGCAGGGAGGGAGGGATGTCCTACAATGAGCAGTTCTTC. It yields the protein CASREGGMSYNEQFF.

This sequence joins TRBV11-2 and TRBJ1-5; 8 bases line up with TRBD1. V lost 5 bases to trimming and J lost 2 bases; unmatched junction nucleotides: 11. The CDR3 runs 17 residues. Germline assignment: CDR1 SGHAT and CDR2 FQNNGV. The CDR3 DNA reads TGTGCCAGCAGCCGGGGTGGACAGGGACCGGGCAATCAGCCCCAGCATTTT. Encoded protein: CASSRGGQGPGNQPQHF.

CDR3 residues: CSVEAYSGSETQYF. The CDR3 nucleotides are TGCAGCGTTGAAGCTTACTCAGGGAGCGAGACCCAGTACTTC. The rearrangement uses TRBV29-1 and TRBJ2-5; D could derive from TRBD1 or TRBD2 (5 bases each). The germline CDR1 and CDR2 sequences are SQVTM and ANQGSEA. This CDR3 spans 14 amino acids. The germline V and J ends were trimmed by 1 base and 5 bases, with 14 bases remaining between them.

The rearrangement joins TRBV5-1 to TRBJ1-1, with a possible D match to TRBD1 (5 bases). V lost 2 bases, J lost 2 bases, and 13 bases lay in between. CDR3 length: 15 residues. Per the germline V gene, CDR1 is SGHRS and CDR2 is YFSETQ. CDR3 protein: CASSLAGFINTEAFF. The CDR3 DNA is TGCGCCAGCAGCTTAGCAGGGTTTATTAACACTGAAGCTTTCTTT.

To note about this clone: At one end the junction does not follow the germline gene, possibly because of a read error. The chain recombines TRBV5-4 with TRBJ1-1; weak D call: TRBD1 (6 bases). Germline V CDR1 and CDR2: SGHNT, YYREEE (reference sequence). This CDR3 is built from 13 residues. The CDR3 sequence: CASTLPGDTEAFF. The CDR3 DNA follows: TGTGCCAGCACCTTGCCAGGGGACACTGAAGCTTTCTTT. The whole variable domain, filled in from reference TRBV5-4 and TRBJ1-1, reads ETGVTQSPTHLIKTRGQQVTLRCSSQSGHNTVSWYQQALGQGPQFIFQYYREEENGRGNFPPRFSGLQFPNYSSELNVNALELDDSALYLCASTLPGDTEAFFGQGTRLTVV.

V gene TRBV28 combines with J gene TRBJ1-2; D possibly corresponds to TRBD1 (5 bases). The CDR3 extends over 16 amino acids. V shed 6 bases and J shed 4 bases, with 21 bases lying between them. The germline CDR1 and CDR2 sequences are MDHEN and SYDVKM. The CDR3 sequence: CASSDPRGETPYGYTF. The CDR3 region has the DNA TGTGCCAGCAGCGACCCAAGGGGTGAAACACCCTATGGCTACACCTTC.

The chain is built from TRBV6-1 and TRBJ1-2; 9 bases are shared with TRBD1. In germline, CDR1 is MNHNS, CDR2 SASEGT. CDR3 length: 15 amino acids. V lost 4 bases and J lost 5; bases outside the gene matches: 8. DNA for the CDR3: TGTGCCAGCAGTGGTGCAAGGACAGGGGATTATGGCTACACCTTC. This codes for CASSGARTGDYGYTF.

V is TRBV5-5 and J is TRBJ1-2; D uncertain. CDR1 is SGHKS, CDR2 YYEKEE, per germline (reference sequence). The V gene lost 0 bases and the J gene lost 4 bases, with 7 bases spanning the gap. The CDR3 consists of 13 residues. The CDR3 protein is CASSLGPIYGYTF. CDR3 nucleotide sequence: TGTGCCAGCAGCTTGGGACCGATCTATGGCTACACCTTC. The variable domain in full, with the rest retrieved from reference TRBV5-5 and TRBJ1-2, is DAGVTQSPTHLIKTRGQQVTLRCSPISGHKSVSWYQQVLGQGPQFIFQYYEKEERGRGNFPDRFSARQFPNYSSELNVNALLLGDSALYLCASSLGPIYGYTFGSGTRLTVV.